This T cell receptor (beta chain) was sequenced in a study of graft-versus-host responses after intestinal transplantation. The overall study: Uniformly, recipients were administered anti-thymocyte globulin induction with subsequent tacrolimus and steroids for about 3 years.

Clones were sequenced by immunoSEQ multiplex PCR, and TCRdb holds only the in-frame ones, with some missing. Counted here are about 6,400 clones, 83% occurring once; the ten biggest clones make up about 8%. The authors processed graft tissue to release intraepithelial and lamina propria lymphocytes. This clone was counted a single time. The junction differs from germline at one of its ends, possibly a read error. The CDR3 runs to 15 residues. Germline lookup yields CDR1 LNHNV and CDR2 YYDKDF (reference sequence). The specimen comprised ileum tissue, sampled approximately 290 days after intestinal transplant. This clonotype was sampled from a human patient who received an intestinal transplant, so some T cells may come from the graft donor. The chain joins TRBV15 to TRBJ2-7, with D unclear. The CDR3 reads CVTSRDRYSPYEQYF. The CDR3 DNA sequence: TGTGTCACCAGCAGAGATCGTTACTCCCCCTACGAGCAGTACTTC.